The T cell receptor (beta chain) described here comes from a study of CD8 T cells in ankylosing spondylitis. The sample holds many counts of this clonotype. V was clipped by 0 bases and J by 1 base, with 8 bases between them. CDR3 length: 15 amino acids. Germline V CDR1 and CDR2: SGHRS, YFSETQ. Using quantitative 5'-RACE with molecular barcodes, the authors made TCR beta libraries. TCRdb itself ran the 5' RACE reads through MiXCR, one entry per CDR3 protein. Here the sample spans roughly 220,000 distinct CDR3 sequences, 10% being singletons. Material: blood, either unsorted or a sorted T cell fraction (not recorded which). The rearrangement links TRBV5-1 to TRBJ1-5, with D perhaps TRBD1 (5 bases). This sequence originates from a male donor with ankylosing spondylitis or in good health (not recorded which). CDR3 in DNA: TGCGCCAGCAGCTTGGAATGGGGGAGCAATCAGCCCCAGCATTTT. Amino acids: CASSLEWGSNQPQHF.